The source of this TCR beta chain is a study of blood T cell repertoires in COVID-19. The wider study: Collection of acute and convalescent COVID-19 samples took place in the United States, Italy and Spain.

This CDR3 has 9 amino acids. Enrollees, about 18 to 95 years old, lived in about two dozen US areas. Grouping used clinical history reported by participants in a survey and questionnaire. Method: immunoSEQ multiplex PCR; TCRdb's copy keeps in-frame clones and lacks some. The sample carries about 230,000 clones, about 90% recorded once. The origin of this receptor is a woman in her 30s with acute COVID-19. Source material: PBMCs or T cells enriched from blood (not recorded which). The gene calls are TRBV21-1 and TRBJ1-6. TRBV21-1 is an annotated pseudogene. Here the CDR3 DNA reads TGTGCCAGCAGCCTGCTGGAGCACTTT. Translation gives CASSLLEHF.